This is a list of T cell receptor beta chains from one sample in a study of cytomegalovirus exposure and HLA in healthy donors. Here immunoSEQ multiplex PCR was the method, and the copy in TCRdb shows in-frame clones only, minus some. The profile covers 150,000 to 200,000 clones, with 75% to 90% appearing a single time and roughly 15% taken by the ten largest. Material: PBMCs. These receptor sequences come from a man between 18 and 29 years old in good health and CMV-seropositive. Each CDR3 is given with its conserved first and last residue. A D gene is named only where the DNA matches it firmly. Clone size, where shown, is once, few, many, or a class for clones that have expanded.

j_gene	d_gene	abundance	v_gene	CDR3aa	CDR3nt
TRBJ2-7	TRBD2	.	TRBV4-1	CASSQAPSGGSGPSYEQYF	TGCGCCAGCAGCCAAGCCCCGAGCGGGGGTAGCGGGCCCTCCTACGAGCAGTACTTC
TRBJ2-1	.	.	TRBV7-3	CASSVDTYNEQFF	TGTGCCAGCAGCGTGGACACATACAATGAGCAGTTCTTC
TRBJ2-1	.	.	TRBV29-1	CSVEAPPRVNGEQFF	TGCAGCGTTGAAGCCCCGCCCAGGGTTAACGGTGAGCAGTTCTTC
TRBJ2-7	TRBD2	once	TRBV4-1	CASSQRRPGLAGDEQYF	TGCGCCAGCAGCCAACGGCGCCCGGGACTAGCGGGAGACGAGCAGTACTTC
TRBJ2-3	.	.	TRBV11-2	CASSLEGGQYF	TGTGCCAGCAGCCTAGAGGGGGGGCAGTATTTT
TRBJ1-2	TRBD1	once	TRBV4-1	CASSQDPTPTGGNGYTF	TGCGCCAGCAGCCAAGATCCCACACCGACAGGGGGCAATGGCTACACCTTC
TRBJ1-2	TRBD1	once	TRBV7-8	CASSLEGASNGYTF	TGTGCCAGCAGCTTAGAGGGGGCCTCGAATGGCTACACCTTC
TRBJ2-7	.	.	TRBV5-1	CASIDSPTSYEQYF	TGCGCCAGCATCGACTCCCCCACGTCCTACGAGCAGTACTTC
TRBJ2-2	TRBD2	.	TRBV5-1	CASDPGLADPTGELFF	TGCGCCAGCGATCCGGGACTAGCGGACCCCACCGGGGAGCTGTTTTTT
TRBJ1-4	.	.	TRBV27	CASSSTWSDEKLFF	TGTGCCAGCAGTTCGACATGGTCGGATGAAAAACTGTTTTTT
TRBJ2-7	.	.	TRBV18	CASSSADRTVPNEQYF	TGTGCCAGCTCATCTGCTGATCGGACAGTCCCCAACGAGCAGTACTTC
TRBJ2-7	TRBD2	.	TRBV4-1	CASSQVPGGPYEQYF	TGCGCCAGCAGCCAAGTGCCGGGGGGGCCCTACGAGCAGTACTTC
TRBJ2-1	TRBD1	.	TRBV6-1	CASTRDREYNEQFF	TGTGCCAGCACCCGGGACAGGGAATACAATGAGCAGTTCTTC
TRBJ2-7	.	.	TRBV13	CASSLAGEQYF	TGTGCCAGCAGCTTGGCGGGCGAGCAGTACTTC
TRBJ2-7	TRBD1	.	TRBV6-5	CAVSGDRDHEQYF	TGTGCCGTATCAGGGGACAGGGACCACGAGCAGTACTTC
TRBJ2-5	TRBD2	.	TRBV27	CASSLSAGGSGETQYF	TGTGCCAGCAGTTTATCCGCGGGAGGGTCGGGAGAGACCCAGTACTTC
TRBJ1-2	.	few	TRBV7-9	CASSSYNYGYTF	TGTGCCAGCAGCTCCTATAACTATGGCTACACCTTC
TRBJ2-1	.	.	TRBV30	CAWSFSGVVDEQFF	TGTGCCTGGAGTTTCTCAGGTGTAGTCGATGAGCAGTTCTTC
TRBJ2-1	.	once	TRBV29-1	CSVLDPGSSYNEQFF	TGCAGCGTTCTTGATCCCGGGAGCTCCTACAATGAGCAGTTCTTC
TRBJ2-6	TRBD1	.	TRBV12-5	CASGLAMTGAGANVLTF	TGTGCTAGTGGTTTGGCAATGACAGGGGCTGGGGCCAACGTCCTGACTTTC
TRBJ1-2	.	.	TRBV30	CAWSGPGNLLYGYTF	TGTGCCTGGAGTGGTCCGGGGAACTTACTCTATGGCTACACCTTC
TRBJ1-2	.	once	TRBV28	CASSSGQTYGYTF	TGTGCCAGCAGTAGCGGACAGACTTATGGCTACACCTTC
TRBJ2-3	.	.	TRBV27	CASSGGPSTDTQYF	TGTGCCAGCTCAGGAGGGCCGAGCACAGATACGCAGTATTTT
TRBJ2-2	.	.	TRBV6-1	CASSLRTDNTGELFF	TGTGCCAGCAGTTTGCGGACAGACAACACCGGGGAGCTGTTTTTT
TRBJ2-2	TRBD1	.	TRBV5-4	CASSWTGGTGELFF	TGTGCCAGCAGCTGGACAGGGGGCACCGGGGAGCTGTTTTTT
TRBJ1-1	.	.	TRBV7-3	CASSPQGSGNTEAFF	TGTGCCAGCAGCCCACAGGGTTCGGGCAACACTGAAGCTTTCTTT
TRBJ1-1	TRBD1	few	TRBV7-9	CATGSQGGTEAFF	TGTGCCACCGGGAGTCAGGGGGGTACTGAAGCTTTCTTT
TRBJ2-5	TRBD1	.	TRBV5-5	CASSLGTGGGETQYF	TGTGCCAGCAGCTTGGGGACAGGCGGCGGAGAGACCCAGTACTTC
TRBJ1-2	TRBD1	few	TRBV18	CASSRTSQGDGYTF	TGTGCCAGCTCACGTACTTCTCAGGGGGACGGCTACACCTTC
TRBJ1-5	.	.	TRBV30	CAWSEGLGGQPQHF	TGTGCCTGGAGTGAAGGACTGGGCGGTCAGCCCCAGCATTTT
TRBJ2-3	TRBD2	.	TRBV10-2	CASLQREGSTDTQYF	TGCGCCAGTCTCCAGCGGGAGGGGTCCACAGATACGCAGTATTTT